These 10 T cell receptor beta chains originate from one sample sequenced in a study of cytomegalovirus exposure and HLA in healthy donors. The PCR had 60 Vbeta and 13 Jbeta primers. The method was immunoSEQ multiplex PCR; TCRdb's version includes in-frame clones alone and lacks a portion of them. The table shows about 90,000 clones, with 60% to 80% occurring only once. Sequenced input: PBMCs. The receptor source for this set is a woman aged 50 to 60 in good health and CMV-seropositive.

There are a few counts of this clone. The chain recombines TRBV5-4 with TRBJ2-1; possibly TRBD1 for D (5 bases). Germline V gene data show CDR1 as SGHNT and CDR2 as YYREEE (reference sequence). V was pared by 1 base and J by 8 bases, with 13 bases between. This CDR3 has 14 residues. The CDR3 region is CASSLLGAVDEQFF. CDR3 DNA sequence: TGTGCCAGCAGCTTGTTAGGGGCGGTCGATGAGCAGTTCTTC.

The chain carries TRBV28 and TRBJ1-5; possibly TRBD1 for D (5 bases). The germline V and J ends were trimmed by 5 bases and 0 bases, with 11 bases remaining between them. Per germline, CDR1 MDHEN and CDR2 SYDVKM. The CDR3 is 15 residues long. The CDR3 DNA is TGTGCCAGCAGTCTTGGGGGGGGTAGCAATCAGCCCCAGCATTTT. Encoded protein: CASSLGGGSNQPQHF.

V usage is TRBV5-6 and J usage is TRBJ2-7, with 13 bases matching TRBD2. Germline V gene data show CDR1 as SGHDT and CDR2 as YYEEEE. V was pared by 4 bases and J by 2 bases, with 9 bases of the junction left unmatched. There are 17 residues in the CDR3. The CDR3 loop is CASSGRTSGRLTYEQYF. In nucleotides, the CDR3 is TGTGCCAGCAGCGGCCGGACTAGCGGGAGATTGACCTACGAGCAGTACTTC.

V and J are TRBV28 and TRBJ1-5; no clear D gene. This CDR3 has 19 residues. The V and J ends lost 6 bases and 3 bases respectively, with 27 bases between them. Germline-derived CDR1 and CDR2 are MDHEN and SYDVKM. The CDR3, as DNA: TGTGCCAGCAGCCCGGCCCCCCCTGGGCCCGAGGGTACCAATCAGCCCCAGCATTTT. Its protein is CASSPAPPGPEGTNQPQHF. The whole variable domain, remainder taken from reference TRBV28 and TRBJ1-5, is DVKVTQSSRYLVKRTGEKVFLECVQDMDHENMFWYRQDPGLGLRLIYFSYDVKMKEKGDIPEGYSVSREKKERFSLILESASTNQTSMYLCASSPAPPGPEGTNQPQHFGDGTRLSIL.

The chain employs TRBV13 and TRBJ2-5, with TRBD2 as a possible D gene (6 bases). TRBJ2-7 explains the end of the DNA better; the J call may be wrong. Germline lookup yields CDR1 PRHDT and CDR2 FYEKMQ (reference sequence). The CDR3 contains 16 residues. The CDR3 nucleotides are TGTGCCAGCAGCCCGACCCGGGGACTGGCTGCGTACGAGCAGTACTTC. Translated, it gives CASSPTRGLAAYEQYF.

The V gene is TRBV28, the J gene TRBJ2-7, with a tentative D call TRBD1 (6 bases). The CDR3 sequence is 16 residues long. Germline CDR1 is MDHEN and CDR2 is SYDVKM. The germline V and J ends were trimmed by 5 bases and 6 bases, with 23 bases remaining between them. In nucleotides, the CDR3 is TGTGCCAGCAGTATCTTCAGGGGACCCGCCACCTCCGAGCAGTACTTC. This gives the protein CASSIFRGPATSEQYF.

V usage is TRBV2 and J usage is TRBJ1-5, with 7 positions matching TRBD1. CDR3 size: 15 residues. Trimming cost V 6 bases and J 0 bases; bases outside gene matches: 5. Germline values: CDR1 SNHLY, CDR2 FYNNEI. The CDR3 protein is CASRETGISNQPQHF. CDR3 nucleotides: TGTGCCAGCAGAGAGACAGGGATTAGCAATCAGCCCCAGCATTTT.

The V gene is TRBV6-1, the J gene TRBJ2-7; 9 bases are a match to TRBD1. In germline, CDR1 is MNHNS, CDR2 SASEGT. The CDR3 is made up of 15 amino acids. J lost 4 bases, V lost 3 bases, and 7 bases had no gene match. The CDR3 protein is CASSEGQGVIYEQYF. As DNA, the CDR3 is TGTGCCAGCAGTGAGGGACAGGGAGTTATTTACGAGCAGTACTTC.

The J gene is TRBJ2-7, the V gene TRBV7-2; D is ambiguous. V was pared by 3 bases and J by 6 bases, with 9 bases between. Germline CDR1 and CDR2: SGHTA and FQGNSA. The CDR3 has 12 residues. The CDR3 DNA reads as TGTGCCAGCAGCTTCTCCCTCGGCGAGCAGTACTTC. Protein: CASSFSLGEQYF.

CDR3 sequence: CASGGQGDNTEAFF. In DNA, the CDR3 is TGTGCCAGCGGTGGACAGGGGGACAACACTGAAGCTTTCTTT. The chain employs TRBV6-6 and TRBJ1-1, with TRBD1 matching 10 bases. CDR1 is MNHNY, CDR2 SVGAGI, per germline (reference sequence). CDR3 length: 14 amino acids. V lost 8 bases, J lost 2 bases, and 5 bases stayed unmatched.